This note documents a single T cell receptor beta chain sequence. Its antigen is not known. Sequenced by immunoSEQ multiplex PCR; TCRdb stores in-frame clones only, minus some. Of approximately 1.5 million clones listed, approximately 98.5% are singletons. This sample was taken from a study of shared clonotypes between healthy human individuals. Findings and caveats of the study: Rarefaction analysis demonstrated incomplete sorted-subset sequencing notwithstanding large depth.

The material sequenced was naive CD4+ T cells sorted from blood. Subset of the sample: CD45RA+ positively selected. This sequence originates from a man aged 25-45 years in good health.

DNA of the CDR3: TGTGCCAGCAGCCCAACCCTCCGGGAAGCGCTGTTTTTT. The encoded protein is CASSPTLREALFF. This chain joins TRBV7-7 and TRBJ2-2, with a tentative D call TRBD2 (5 bases). Trimming shortened V by 5 bases and J by 13 bases, and 17 bases separated the two germline ends. There are 13 residues in the CDR3. CDR1 and CDR2 (germline): SSHAT, FNYEAQ (reference sequence).